This TCR beta chain was recorded in a study of early T cells in non-severe SARS-CoV-2 infection. On the study more broadly: Unsorted whole-blood RNA was sequenced in bulk, leaving chains unpaired.

Study outcomes and limitations: Private and CD4 specificities were missed by VDJdb matching, which favored anti-spike CD8 responses.

The TCR library protocol attached unique molecular identifiers to the individual cDNA molecules. TCRdb ran MiXCR on the 5' RACE reads and lists one entry per CDR3 protein. The sample contains tens of thousands of distinct CDR3 sequences, around an eighth of which appear only once. This clonotype was recorded only once. Its antigen is unknown. This CDR3 has 15 residues. Trimming removed 4 bases from V and 2 bases from J, with 15 bases in between. The germline gives CDR1 MGHDK, CDR2 SYGVNS. The TCR was taken from an adult who was a healthcare worker with PCR-confirmed SARS-CoV-2 infection or an uninfected control (not recorded which). V usage is TRBV25-1 and J usage is TRBJ2-7; a possible D gene is TRBD2 (7 bases). Source material: whole blood. Here the CDR3 DNA reads TGTGCCAGCAGTGTGGGGGGGCGACCAACCTACGAGCAGTACTTC. Amino acids: CASSVGGRPTYEQYF.